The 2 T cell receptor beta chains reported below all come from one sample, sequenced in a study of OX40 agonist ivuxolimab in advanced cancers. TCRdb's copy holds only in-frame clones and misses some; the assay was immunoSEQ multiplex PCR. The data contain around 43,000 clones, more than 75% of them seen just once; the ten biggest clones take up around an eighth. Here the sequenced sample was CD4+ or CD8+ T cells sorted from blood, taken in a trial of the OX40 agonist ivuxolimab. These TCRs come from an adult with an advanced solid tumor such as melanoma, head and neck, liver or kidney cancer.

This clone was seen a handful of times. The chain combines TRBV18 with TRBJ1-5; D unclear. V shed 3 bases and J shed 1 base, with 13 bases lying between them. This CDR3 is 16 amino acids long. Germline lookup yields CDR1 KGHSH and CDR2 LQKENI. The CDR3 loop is CASSPAARESNQPQHF. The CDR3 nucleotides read TGTGCCAGCTCACCCGCAGCAAGAGAAAGCAATCAGCCCCAGCATTTT.

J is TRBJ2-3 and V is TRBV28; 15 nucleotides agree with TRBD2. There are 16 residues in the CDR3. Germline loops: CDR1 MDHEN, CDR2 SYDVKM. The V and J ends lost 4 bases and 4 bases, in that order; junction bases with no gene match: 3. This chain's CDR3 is CASSSGLAGGADTQYF. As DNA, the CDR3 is TGTGCCAGCAGTTCGGGACTAGCGGGGGGAGCAGATACGCAGTATTTT. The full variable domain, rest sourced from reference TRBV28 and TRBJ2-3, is DVKVTQSSRYLVKRTGEKVFLECVQDMDHENMFWYRQDPGLGLRLIYFSYDVKMKEKGDIPEGYSVSREKKERFSLILESASTNQTSMYLCASSSGLAGGADTQYFGPGTRLTVL.